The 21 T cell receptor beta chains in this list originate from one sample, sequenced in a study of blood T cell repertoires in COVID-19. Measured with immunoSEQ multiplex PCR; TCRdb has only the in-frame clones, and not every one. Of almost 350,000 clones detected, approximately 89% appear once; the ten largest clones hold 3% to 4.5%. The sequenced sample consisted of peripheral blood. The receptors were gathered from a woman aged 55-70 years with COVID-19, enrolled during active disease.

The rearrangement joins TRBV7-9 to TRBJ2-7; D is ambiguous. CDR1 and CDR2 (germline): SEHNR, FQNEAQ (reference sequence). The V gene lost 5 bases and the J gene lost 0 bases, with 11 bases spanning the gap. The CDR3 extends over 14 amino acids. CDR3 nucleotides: TGTGCCAGCAGCGATCGAGCACGCTCCTACGAGCAGTACTTC. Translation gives CASSDRARSYEQYF.

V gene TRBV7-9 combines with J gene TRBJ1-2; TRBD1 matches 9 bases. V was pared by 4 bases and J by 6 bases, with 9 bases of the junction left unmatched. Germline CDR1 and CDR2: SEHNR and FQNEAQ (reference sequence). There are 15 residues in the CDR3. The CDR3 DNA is TGTGCCAGCAGCTCTTCAACAGGGGGCATAGATGGCTACACCTTC. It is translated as CASSSSTGGIDGYTF.

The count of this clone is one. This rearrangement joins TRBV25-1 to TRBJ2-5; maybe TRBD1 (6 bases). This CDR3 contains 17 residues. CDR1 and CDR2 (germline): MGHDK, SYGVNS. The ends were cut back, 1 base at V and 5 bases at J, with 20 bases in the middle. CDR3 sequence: CASSELGQAQGQETQYF. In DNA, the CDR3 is TGTGCCAGCAGTGAATTGGGTCAGGCACAGGGCCAGGAGACCCAGTACTTC.

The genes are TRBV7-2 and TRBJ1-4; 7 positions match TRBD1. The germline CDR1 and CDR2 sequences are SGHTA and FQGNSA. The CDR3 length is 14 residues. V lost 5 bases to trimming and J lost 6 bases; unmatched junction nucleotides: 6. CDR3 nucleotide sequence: TGTGCCAGCAGCAACCGGGACAGATATGAAAAACTGTTTTTT. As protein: CASSNRDRYEKLFF.

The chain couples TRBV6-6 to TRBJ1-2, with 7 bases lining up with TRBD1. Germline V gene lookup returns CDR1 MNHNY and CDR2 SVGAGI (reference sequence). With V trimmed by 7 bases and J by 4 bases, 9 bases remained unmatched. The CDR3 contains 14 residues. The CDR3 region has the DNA TGTGCCAGCAAGGGGGCAGGGCTAGGCTATGGCTACACCTTC. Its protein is CASKGAGLGYGYTF.

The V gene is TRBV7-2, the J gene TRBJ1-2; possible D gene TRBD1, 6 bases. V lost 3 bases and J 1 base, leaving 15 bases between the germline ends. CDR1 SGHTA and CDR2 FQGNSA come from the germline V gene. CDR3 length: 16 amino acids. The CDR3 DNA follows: TGTGCCAGCAGCTTCAGGGGCGCTACATTTAACTATGGCTACACCTTC. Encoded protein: CASSFRGATFNYGYTF.

CDR3 region: CASSLGPSSGGYTF. CDR3 bases: TGTGCCAGCAGCTTAGGTCCGTCGAGTGGTGGCTACACCTTC. The chain carries TRBV7-2 and TRBJ1-2; no clear D. Germline V gene data show CDR1 as SGHTA and CDR2 as FQGNSA. The CDR3 extends over 14 amino acids. V lost 1 base and J 7 bases, leaving 13 bases between the germline ends.

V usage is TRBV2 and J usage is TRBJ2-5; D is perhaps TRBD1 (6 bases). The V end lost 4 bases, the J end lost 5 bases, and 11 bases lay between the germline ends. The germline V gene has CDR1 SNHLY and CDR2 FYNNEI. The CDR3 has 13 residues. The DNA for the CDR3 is TGTGCCAGCAGTGTTTGGGGGCTGGAGACCCAGTACTTC. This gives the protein CASSVWGLETQYF.

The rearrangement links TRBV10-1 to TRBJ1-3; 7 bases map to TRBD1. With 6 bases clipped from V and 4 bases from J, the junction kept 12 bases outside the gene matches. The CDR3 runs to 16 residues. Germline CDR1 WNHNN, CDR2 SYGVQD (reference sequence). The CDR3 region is CASRSGGKEGGNTIYF. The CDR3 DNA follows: TGCGCCAGCAGGTCAGGGGGGAAAGAAGGCGGAAACACCATATATTTT.

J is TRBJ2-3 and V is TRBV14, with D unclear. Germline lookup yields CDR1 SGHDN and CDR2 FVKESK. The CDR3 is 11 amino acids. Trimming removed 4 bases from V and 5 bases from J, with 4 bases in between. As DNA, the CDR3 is TGTGCCAGCAGCCGAGGAGATACGCAGTATTTT. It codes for CASSRGDTQYF.

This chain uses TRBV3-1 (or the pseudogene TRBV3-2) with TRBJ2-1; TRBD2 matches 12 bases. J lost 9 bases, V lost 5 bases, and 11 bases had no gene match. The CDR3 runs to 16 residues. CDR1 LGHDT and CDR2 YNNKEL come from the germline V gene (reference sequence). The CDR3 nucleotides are TGTGCCAGCAGCTCCAACCTAGCGGGGGGGCCCAGTGAGCAGTTCTTC. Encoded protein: CASSSNLAGGPSEQFF.

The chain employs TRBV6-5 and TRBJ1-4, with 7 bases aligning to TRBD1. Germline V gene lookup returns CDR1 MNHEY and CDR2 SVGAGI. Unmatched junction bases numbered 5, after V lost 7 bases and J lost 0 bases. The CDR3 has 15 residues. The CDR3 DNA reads TGTGCCAGCAACTCCGACAGGGCAACTAATGAAAAACTGTTTTTT. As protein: CASNSDRATNEKLFF.

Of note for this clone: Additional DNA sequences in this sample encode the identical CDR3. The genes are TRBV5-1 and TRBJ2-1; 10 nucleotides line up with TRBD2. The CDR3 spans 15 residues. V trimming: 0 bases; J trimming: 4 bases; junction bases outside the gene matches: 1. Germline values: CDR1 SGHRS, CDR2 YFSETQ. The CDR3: CASSLGTSGYNEQFF. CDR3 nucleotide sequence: TGCGCCAGCAGCTTGGGGACTAGCGGTTACAATGAGCAGTTCTTC.

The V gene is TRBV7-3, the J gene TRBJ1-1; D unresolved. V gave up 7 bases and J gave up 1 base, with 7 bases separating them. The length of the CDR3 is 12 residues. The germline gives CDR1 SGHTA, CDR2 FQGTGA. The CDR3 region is CASICGNTEAFF. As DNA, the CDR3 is TGTGCCAGCATTTGCGGGAACACTGAAGCTTTCTTT.

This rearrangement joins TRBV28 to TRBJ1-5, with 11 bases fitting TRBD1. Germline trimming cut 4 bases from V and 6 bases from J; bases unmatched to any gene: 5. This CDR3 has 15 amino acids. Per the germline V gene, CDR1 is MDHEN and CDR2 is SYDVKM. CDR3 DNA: TGTGCCAGCAGTTGGACAGGGGGCATAGGTCAGCCCCAGCATTTT. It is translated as CASSWTGGIGQPQHF.

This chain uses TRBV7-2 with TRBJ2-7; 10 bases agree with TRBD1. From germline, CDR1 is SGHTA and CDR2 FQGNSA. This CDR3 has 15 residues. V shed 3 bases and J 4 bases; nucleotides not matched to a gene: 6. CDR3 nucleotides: TGTGCCAGCAGCTTCCTTTCGGGACAGGGGTACGAGCAGTACTTC. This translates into CASSFLSGQGYEQYF.

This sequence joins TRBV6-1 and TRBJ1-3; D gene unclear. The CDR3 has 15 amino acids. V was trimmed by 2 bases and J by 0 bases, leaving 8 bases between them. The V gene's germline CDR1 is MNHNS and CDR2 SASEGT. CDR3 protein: CASSEQVYSGNTIYF. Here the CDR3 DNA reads TGTGCCAGCAGTGAACAGGTATACTCTGGAAACACCATATATTTT.

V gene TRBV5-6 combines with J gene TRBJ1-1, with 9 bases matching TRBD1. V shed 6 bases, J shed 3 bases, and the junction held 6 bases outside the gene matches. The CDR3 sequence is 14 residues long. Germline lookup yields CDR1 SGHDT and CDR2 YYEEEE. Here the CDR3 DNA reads TGTGCCAGCATCTCTGGGACAGGGTACACTGAAGCTTTCTTT. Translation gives CASISGTGYTEAFF.

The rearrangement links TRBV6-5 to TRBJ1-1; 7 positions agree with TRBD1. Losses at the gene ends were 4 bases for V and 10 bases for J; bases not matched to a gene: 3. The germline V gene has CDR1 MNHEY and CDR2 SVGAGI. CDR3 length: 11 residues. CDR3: CASSSPGGAFF. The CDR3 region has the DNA TGTGCCAGCAGTTCACCAGGGGGAGCTTTCTTT.

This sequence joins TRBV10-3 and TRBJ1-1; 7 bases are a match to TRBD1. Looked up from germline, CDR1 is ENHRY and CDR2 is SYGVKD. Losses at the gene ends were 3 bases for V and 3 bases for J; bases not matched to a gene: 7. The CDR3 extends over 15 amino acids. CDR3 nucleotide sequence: TGTGCCATCAGTGACCGCGACAGGGCCGACACTGAAGCTTTCTTT. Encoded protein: CAISDRDRADTEAFF.

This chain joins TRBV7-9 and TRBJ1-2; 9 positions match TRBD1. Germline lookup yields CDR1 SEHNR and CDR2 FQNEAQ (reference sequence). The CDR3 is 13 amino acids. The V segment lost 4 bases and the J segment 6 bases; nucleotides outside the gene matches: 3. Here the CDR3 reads CASSWGQGDGYTF. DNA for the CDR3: TGTGCCAGCAGCTGGGGACAGGGTGATGGCTACACCTTC.